This TCR beta chain was retrieved from a study of blood T cell repertoires in COVID-19. Trimming at V came to 5 bases and at J to 0 bases, leaving 13 bases not matched to a gene. Germline V lookup: CDR1 MNHEY, CDR2 SMNVEV (reference sequence). The CDR3 consists of 18 residues. Original analysis: Amplification of reference gene primers was used by the study to estimate nucleated cell counts. Data came from immunoSEQ multiplex PCR; TCRdb stores just in-frame clones and leaves some out. V and J calls and clone size follow that table, whereas D and trimming were derived from the DNA. The profile shows about 330,000 clones, 80% to 90% of them singletons.

The chain employs TRBV27 and TRBJ1-2, with TRBD1 identical over 9 bases. Sequencing used PBMCs or T cells enriched from blood (not recorded which). This sequence originates from a young woman who had recovered from COVID-19. The DNA for the CDR3 is TGTGCCAGCAGTCCCCTCCGGGGACAGGGTTCAGCTAACTATGGCTACACCTTC. Its protein is CASSPLRGQGSANYGYTF.